This is a list of T cell receptor beta chains from one sample in a study of T cells in Graves' hyperthyroidism and ophthalmopathy. TCRdb reanalysed the multiplex PCR reads using MiXCR and keeps one entry per CDR3 protein. The repertoire holds about 530,000 distinct CDR3 sequences, with roughly a sixth as singletons. Sequenced sample: blood. These receptors all stem from a woman between 18 and 30 years old with Graves' ophthalmopathy. CDR3s include the opening cysteine and the closing phenylalanine or tryptophan. The order of the fields is V gene, J gene, clone size, D gene, CDR3 DNA, CDR3 protein. The D gene is left open where the match is weak. Size is stated for part of the rows, as once, few or many counts, or as a class when the clone is expanded.

V gene: TRBV27
J gene: TRBJ2-7
clone size: few
D gene: NA
CDR3 DNA: TGTGCCAGCAGTGCCCCTGCCCGGTCCGAGCAGTACTTC
CDR3 protein: CASSAPARSEQYF

V gene: TRBV28
J gene: TRBJ2-2
clone size: NA
D gene: TRBD1
CDR3 DNA: TGTGCCAGCAGTCCGGGGACAGAGACCGGGGAGCTGTTTTTT
CDR3 protein: CASSPGTETGELFF

V gene: TRBV20-1
J gene: TRBJ1-2
clone size: many
D gene: NA
CDR3 DNA: TGCAGTGCTAGAGATTTGGGGCAGGGCTATGGCTACACCTTC
CDR3 protein: CSARDLGQGYGYTF

V gene: TRBV28
J gene: TRBJ2-3
clone size: many
D gene: TRBD2
CDR3 DNA: TGTGCCAGCAGGAGCGGGAGGAGCACAGATACGCAGTATTTT
CDR3 protein: CASRSGRSTDTQYF

V gene: TRBV20-1
J gene: TRBJ2-7
clone size: NA
D gene: TRBD2
CDR3 DNA: TGCAGTGCTAGTCCGACTAGCGGGAGGGTAGACGAGCAGTACTTC
CDR3 protein: CSASPTSGRVDEQYF

V gene: TRBV27
J gene: TRBJ2-5
clone size: many
D gene: TRBD1
CDR3 DNA: TGTGCCAGCAGTTGGAGACAGGGCGGAGAGACCCAGTACTTC
CDR3 protein: CASSWRQGGETQYF

V gene: TRBV30
J gene: TRBJ2-7
clone size: NA
D gene: TRBD2
CDR3 DNA: TGTGCCTGGAGCTCGGGACTAGCTAATACCTACGAGCAGTACTTC
CDR3 protein: CAWSSGLANTYEQYF

V gene: TRBV4-1
J gene: TRBJ1-1
clone size: NA
D gene: NA
CDR3 DNA: TGCGCCAGCAGCCACATATGGGCCGGTCACACTGAAGCTTTCTTT
CDR3 protein: CASSHIWAGHTEAFF

V gene: TRBV3-1
J gene: TRBJ2-7
clone size: many
D gene: NA
CDR3 DNA: TGTGCCAGCAGCCAAGACAGAAGCTCCTACGAGCAGTACTTC
CDR3 protein: CASSQDRSSYEQYF

V gene: TRBV19
J gene: TRBJ1-1
clone size: NA
D gene: NA
CDR3 DNA: TGTGCCAGCACTGACGGGGGTGTGAACACTGAAGCTTTCTTT
CDR3 protein: CASTDGGVNTEAFF

V gene: TRBV29-1
J gene: TRBJ2-1
clone size: few
D gene: NA
CDR3 DNA: TGCAGCGCTATTGATGCCGGAATCTACAATGAGCAGTTCTTC
CDR3 protein: CSAIDAGIYNEQFF

V gene: TRBV19
J gene: TRBJ1-5
clone size: few
D gene: TRBD1
CDR3 DNA: TGTGCCAGTAGTATTGGGACAGGGAATCAGCCCCAGCATTTT
CDR3 protein: CASSIGTGNQPQHF

V gene: TRBV5-1
J gene: TRBJ1-2
clone size: NA
D gene: NA
CDR3 DNA: TGCGCCAGCACCCTACAGACAGACCATTATGATGGCTACACCTTC
CDR3 protein: CASTLQTDHYDGYTF

V gene: TRBV7-9
J gene: TRBJ1-3
clone size: few
D gene: NA
CDR3 DNA: TGTGCCAGCAGCGACGGGGCGGCAGCAAACACCATATATTTT
CDR3 protein: CASSDGAAANTIYF